The 26 T cell receptor beta chains below were found in one sample sequenced in a study of cytomegalovirus exposure and HLA in healthy donors. Vbeta (60) and Jbeta (13) primers were used in the PCR. Here immunoSEQ multiplex PCR was the method, and the copy in TCRdb shows in-frame clones only, minus some. The sample yields 130,000 or so clones, 75% to 85% seen once. Sequenced: PBMCs. Receptors were obtained from a woman aged 35 to 49 in good health and CMV-seronegative.

This chain links TRBV28 with TRBJ2-1, with TRBD2 identical over 11 bases. The CDR3 is 20 residues long. The ends lost 6 bases at V and 0 bases at J; junction bases unmatched: 16. The germline V gene encodes CDR1 MDHEN and CDR2 SYDVKM. This CDR3 reads CASSSFELAGGHLSYNEQFF. Here the CDR3 DNA reads TGTGCCAGCAGCTCGTTCGAGCTAGCGGGGGGCCACCTCTCCTACAATGAGCAGTTCTTC.

V usage is TRBV6-6 and J usage is TRBJ1-1; TRBD1 might be the D (6 bases). V was trimmed by 6 bases and J by 4 bases, leaving 21 bases between them. The CDR3 is 16 residues long. Germline V gene lookup returns CDR1 MNHNY and CDR2 SVGAGI (reference sequence). DNA of the CDR3: TGTGCCAGCAGCCTGGGGACATCCAGGGGTGGCACTGAAGCTTTCTTT. Residues: CASSLGTSRGGTEAFF.

The chain combines TRBV2 with TRBJ1-2; TRBD1 matches at 9 bases. The junction had 6 bases not matched to a gene; V was cut back by 10 bases and J by 0 bases. The germline V gene encodes CDR1 SNHLY and CDR2 FYNNEI. This CDR3 has 14 amino acids. The CDR3 nucleotides read TGTGCCACCCGGGACAGGGCCGCTAACTATGGCTACACCTTC. It specifies CATRDRAANYGYTF.

The rearrangement uses TRBV5-1 and TRBJ1-5; a weak D match, TRBD1 (6 bases). CDR1 SGHRS and CDR2 YFSETQ come from the germline V gene. Between the trimmed V and J ends, which lost 5 bases and 0 bases, there was a span of 21 bases. The length of the CDR3 is 18 residues. The CDR3 region has the DNA TGCGCCAGCAGTGCCAGGGGTCCGCTCTTATATAGCAATCAGCCCCAGCATTTT. Amino acid sequence: CASSARGPLLYSNQPQHF.

A few counts support this clone. The chain employs TRBV27 and TRBJ2-6; D is unclear. V dropped 2 bases and J dropped 0 bases, with 14 bases sitting between them. Germline values: CDR1 MNHEY, CDR2 SMNVEV (reference sequence). The CDR3 runs to 18 residues. CDR3: CASSLLGGAPSGANVLTF. DNA for the CDR3: TGTGCCAGCAGTTTACTCGGCGGTGCCCCCTCTGGGGCCAACGTCCTGACTTTC.

This clone was detected only once. The chain uses TRBV6-6 and TRBJ1-5; D unclear. V was shortened by 5 bases and J by 4 bases, with 12 bases between the two germline ends. CDR1 is MNHNY and CDR2 is SVGAGI in the germline V gene (reference sequence). The CDR3 contains 14 residues. CDR3 in amino acids: CASSRPGINQPQHF. CDR3 sequence (DNA): TGTGCCAGCAGTAGACCAGGAATAAATCAGCCCCAGCATTTT.

The chain combines TRBV4-3 with TRBJ1-2, with D possibly matching TRBD1 (5 bases). The V and J ends lost 1 base and 7 bases respectively, with 13 bases between them. Germline assignment: CDR1 LGHNA and CDR2 YSLEER. CDR3 length equals 14 residues. CDR3 amino acids: CASSQVGGSRGYTF. The CDR3 DNA reads TGCGCCAGCAGCCAAGTGGGGGGGTCTCGTGGCTACACCTTC.

The chain has TRBV6-1 and TRBJ1-1; D uncertain. CDR3 length equals 15 residues. V was trimmed by 6 bases and J by 1 base, leaving 15 bases between them. Germline CDR1 and CDR2: MNHNS and SASEGT. The CDR3 reads CASRNPGSPNTEAFF. The CDR3 DNA follows: TGTGCCAGCAGGAACCCTGGCAGTCCGAACACTGAAGCTTTCTTT.

This clone was counted only a few times. For the CDR3, the DNA is TGTGCCAGCAGCTTGGAACTAGACCAAGAGACCCAGTACTTC. Residues: CASSLELDQETQYF. The chain recombines TRBV5-4 with TRBJ2-5; D might be TRBD2 (5 bases). CDR3 size: 14 residues. CDR1 and CDR2 (germline): SGHNT, YYREEE (reference sequence). Trimming left V 0 bases short and J 0 bases short, with 6 bases between.

J is TRBJ2-7 and V is TRBV7-3; a possible D gene is TRBD1 (5 bases). The CDR3 spans 15 residues. Trimming stripped 2 bases from V and 4 bases from J, with 15 bases between. Germline lookup yields CDR1 SGHTA and CDR2 FQGTGA. The CDR3 loop is CASSLRRGPMYEQYF. The CDR3 region has the DNA TGTGCCAGCAGCTTACGAAGGGGCCCTATGTACGAGCAGTACTTC.

This clone was seen once. This chain uses TRBV5-1 with TRBJ2-5; 7 bases are a match to TRBD2. Germline lookup yields CDR1 SGHRS and CDR2 YFSETQ. The trim removed 4 bases at V and 2 bases at J, leaving 5 bases unmatched. The CDR3 covers 14 residues. In DNA, the CDR3 is TGCGCCAGCAGCATAGGGACTATACAAGAGACCCAGTACTTC. This codes for CASSIGTIQETQYF.

The gene calls are TRBV10-3 and TRBJ1-1, with a weak D call TRBD1 (5 bases). Per germline, CDR1 ENHRY and CDR2 SYGVKD. The CDR3 has 15 residues. V dropped 6 bases and J dropped 1 base, with 15 bases sitting between them. CDR3 in DNA: TGTGCCATCAGCGCCCTCGGCAGGGAGAACACTGAAGCTTTCTTT. Translating gives CAISALGRENTEAFF.

The DNA of the CDR3 is TGTGCCAGCAGCCCGCACCGGGACAGGGGCACTGAAGCTTTCTTT. Protein product: CASSPHRDRGTEAFF. This sequence joins TRBV7-9 and TRBJ1-1; 10 bases map to TRBD1. V trimming: 5 bases; J trimming: 4 bases; junction bases outside the gene matches: 7. CDR1 SEHNR and CDR2 FQNEAQ come from the germline V gene (reference sequence). This CDR3 comprises 15 residues.

The chain has TRBV27 and TRBJ1-5, with D maybe TRBD1 (5 bases). Per germline, CDR1 MNHEY and CDR2 SMNVEV (reference sequence). V was pared by 2 bases and J by 5 bases, with 13 bases between. This CDR3 has 15 amino acids. CDR3 loop: CASSLQPGIDQPQHF. Written as DNA, the CDR3 is TGTGCCAGCAGTTTACAACCAGGGATCGATCAGCCCCAGCATTTT.

This clone was picked up one time. The chain employs TRBV6-6 and TRBJ1-1; possible D gene TRBD1, 5 bases. The CDR3 has 16 amino acids. V was clipped by 2 bases and J by 0 bases, with 13 bases between them. Per the germline V gene, CDR1 is MNHNY and CDR2 is SVGAGI (reference sequence). The CDR3 DNA reads TGTGCCAGCAGTTACGGGGGGAGGGTAATGAACACTGAAGCTTTCTTT. Amino acid sequence: CASSYGGRVMNTEAFF.

The genes are TRBV9 and TRBJ1-1; D unclear. The ends were cut back, 0 bases at V and 7 bases at J, with 13 bases in the middle. CDR3 length: 14 residues. Germline-derived CDR1 and CDR2 are SGDLS and YYNGEE. The CDR3 is CASSVVKPSGEAFF. In nucleotides, the CDR3 is TGTGCCAGCAGCGTAGTTAAACCCAGCGGTGAAGCTTTCTTT. Looking up the rest from reference TRBV9 and TRBJ1-1 gives the full variable domain: DSGVTQTPKHLITATGQRVTLRCSPRSGDLSVYWYQQSLDQGLQFLIQYYNGEERAKGNILERFSAQQFPDLHSELNLSSLELGDSALYFCASSVVKPSGEAFFGQGTRLTVV.

The rearrangement uses TRBV6-6 and TRBJ1-1, with D perhaps TRBD1 (6 bases). The CDR3 runs to 15 residues. Trimming shortened V by 8 bases and J by 1 base, and 17 bases separated the two germline ends. Per germline, CDR1 MNHNY and CDR2 SVGAGI (reference sequence). Written as DNA, the CDR3 is TGTGCCAGCCAGGCCGGGGGGGCTACGAACACTGAAGCTTTCTTT. This sequence encodes CASQAGGATNTEAFF.

This chain links TRBV5-1 with TRBJ1-4, with TRBD1 identical over 8 bases. Germline loops: CDR1 SGHRS, CDR2 YFSETQ. Unmatched junction bases numbered 6, after V lost 3 bases and J lost 5 bases. The CDR3 totals 15 residues. The CDR3 DNA reads as TGCGCCAGCAGCTCCCGGGGACAGGTGAATGAAAAACTGTTTTTT. Translated: CASSSRGQVNEKLFF.

The chain carries TRBV27 and TRBJ2-2, with 11 bases lining up with TRBD2. Germline V gene data show CDR1 as MNHEY and CDR2 as SMNVEV (reference sequence). This CDR3 contains 14 residues. V gave up 9 bases and J gave up 6 bases; unmatched junction bases: 6. CDR3 residues: CASRLSGGAGELFF. CDR3 DNA: TGTGCCAGTAGACTTAGCGGGGGGGCCGGGGAGCTGTTTTTT.

The rearrangement joins TRBV30 to TRBJ2-7; 7 nucleotides line up with TRBD1. Unmatched junction bases numbered 9, after V lost 2 bases and J lost 5 bases. Germline V gene sequence: CDR1 GTSNPN, CDR2 SVGIG (reference sequence). This CDR3 region has 14 residues. The CDR3 DNA reads as TGTGCCTGGAGTAGGGGGCAGGGGGTCCACGAGCAGTACTTC. This gives the protein CAWSRGQGVHEQYF.

The CDR3 protein is CAVQGQINTEAFF. As DNA, the CDR3 is TGTGCAGTACAGGGGCAGATCAACACTGAAGCTTTCTTT. The rearrangement joins TRBV25-1 to TRBJ1-1; TRBD1 aligns across 7 bases. Per the germline V gene, CDR1 is MGHDK and CDR2 is SYGVNS. The CDR3 is made up of 13 amino acids.

The J gene is TRBJ2-7, the V gene TRBV29-1, with a tentative D call TRBD2 (6 bases). This CDR3 has 17 residues. Germline CDR1 is SQVTM and CDR2 is ANQGSEA. Trimming took off 4 bases at V and 2 bases at J, with 24 bases between the two ends. The CDR3 sequence is CSVARPVSTGVAYEQYF. The CDR3 nucleotides are TGCAGCGTTGCTCGCCCCGTGTCAACGGGGGTTGCCTACGAGCAGTACTTC.

This chain links TRBV7-9 with TRBJ2-1; 7 nucleotides match TRBD2. V was pared by 2 bases and J by 7 bases, with 2 bases of the junction left unmatched. The CDR3 is 13 residues long. Germline assignment: CDR1 SEHNR and CDR2 FQNEAQ (reference sequence). The DNA of the CDR3 is TGTGCCAGCAGCTTACGACTAGCTAATGAGCAGTTCTTC. Protein: CASSLRLANEQFF.

The chain has TRBV4-1 and TRBJ1-6, with 8 bases lining up with TRBD1. CDR1 and CDR2 (germline): MGHRA, YSYEKL. CDR3 size: 16 residues. J lost 9 bases, V lost 0 bases, and 7 bases had no gene match. The CDR3 loop is CASSQEVTGGSSPLHF. The DNA of the CDR3 is TGCGCCAGCAGCCAAGAAGTCACAGGGGGTAGTTCACCCCTCCACTTT.

This chain links TRBV5-4 with TRBJ1-4; 9 bases map to TRBD1. This CDR3 region has 15 residues. J gave up 7 bases and V 4 bases, and 8 bases lay outside the gene matches. Germline V CDR1 and CDR2: SGHNT, YYREEE (reference sequence). The DNA of the CDR3 is TGTGCCAGCAGCCTTAACAGGGGGCGAAGTGAAAAACTGTTTTTT. This sequence encodes CASSLNRGRSEKLFF.

This clone appeared a few times. The rearrangement joins TRBV4-2 to TRBJ1-1; D uncertain. V was trimmed by 2 bases and J by 5 bases, leaving 6 bases between them. Germline lookup yields CDR1 LGHNA and CDR2 YNFKEQ. This CDR3 has 12 residues. CDR3 nucleotide sequence: TGTGCCAGCAGCCAAAGCAAGACTGAAGCTTTCTTT. Amino acids: CASSQSKTEAFF.